The clone carrying this T cell receptor (beta chain) was seen at least ten times. The antigen remains unidentified. It was RNA transcripts that yielded the amplified TCR beta CDR3 regions. The HTBI primer set was used in a first-round RT-PCR of the TCR CDR3. MiXCR, applied by TCRdb to the multiplex PCR reads, yields one record per CDR3 protein. This table holds 34,000 or so distinct CDR3 sequences, around 52% found once. This sample stems from a study of T cells in Graves' hyperthyroidism and ophthalmopathy. General study findings and limits: Most thyroid clonotypes that were expanded above 0.001 also turned up in blood.

The V and J ends lost 0 bases and 2 bases respectively, with 9 bases between them. The germline gives CDR1 SGHDT, CDR2 YYEEEE. The length of the CDR3 is 14 residues. This clonotype was sampled from a woman aged 40-49 years with Graves' ophthalmopathy. The chain joins TRBV5-6 to TRBJ2-7; D gene unclear. The specimen was blood. The DNA of the CDR3 is TGTGCCAGCAGCTTGGGATCCGGCACCTACGAGCAGTACTTC. Residues: CASSLGSGTYEQYF.